The clone carrying this T cell receptor beta chain was recorded many times. Its antigen is currently unknown. Individual cDNA molecules received unique molecular identifiers during library preparation. TCRdb redid the calling of the 5' RACE reads with MiXCR, one entry per CDR3 protein. The sample shows under 60,000 distinct CDR3 sequences, around 6% of them seen only once. The sample originates from a study of early T cells in non-severe SARS-CoV-2 infection. Study-level background: Unsorted whole blood bulk RNA was sequenced, with unpaired chains.

The CDR3 runs to 11 residues. Deletions cut 3 bases from V and 0 bases from J, with 0 bases between. CDR1 is SQVTM, CDR2 ANQGSEA, per germline. Overall study findings and caveats: VDJdb-based matching was biased toward anti-spike CD8 responses and missed private and CD4 specificities.

The chain employs TRBV29-1 and TRBJ1-3, with D unclear. Sequenced material: whole blood. The receptor was isolated from an adult who was a healthcare worker with PCR-confirmed SARS-CoV-2 infection or an uninfected control (not recorded which). The chain's CDR3 is CSVDSGNTIYF. The CDR3 DNA reads TGCAGCGTTGACTCTGGAAACACCATATATTTT.